This TCR beta chain was profiled in a study of shared clonotypes between healthy human individuals. Background on the study: There were three CD4 naive, three CD4 memory, two CD8 naive and one CD8 memory plates per donor.

This was a deep-level run. Sequenced by immunoSEQ multiplex PCR; TCRdb stores in-frame clones only, minus some. The sample consists of under 650,000 clones, 90% to 96% of them appearing once. As concerns this clone: Antigen unknown.

The study's findings and limits: The sharing of 4% to 5.5% of naive CD4 clonotypes was seen across a handful of donors.

V was pared by 3 bases and J by 4 bases, with 3 bases of the junction left unmatched. This CDR3 has 15 amino acids. CDR1 is LNHDA and CDR2 is SQIVND in the germline V gene (reference sequence). This clonotype was obtained from a woman in her 30s in good health. The rearrangement links TRBV19 to TRBJ2-3, with 11 bases that match TRBD2. The sample consisted of naive CD4+ T cells sorted from blood. Subset defined: CD45RA+ positively selected. The DNA of the CDR3 is TGTGCCAGTAGTATTACTAGCGGGAGAGCAGATACGCAGTATTTT. This gives the protein CASSITSGRADTQYF.